What follows are 13 T cell receptor beta chains derived from one specimen sequenced in a study of T cell responses to AZD1222 COVID-19 vaccine. Assay: immunoSEQ multiplex PCR; the TCRdb copy retains only in-frame clones and omits some. The top ten clones hold approximately 15% of a sample with about 93,000 clones, 88% of them seen once. The sample was peripheral blood, taken on day 0 of AZD1222 vaccination. The receptors derive from an adult in good health.

The chain joins TRBV27 to TRBJ2-1, with unresolved D. Trimming pared 2 bases from V and 5 bases from J, leaving 7 bases between. CDR3 length equals 13 residues. Germline V gene lookup returns CDR1 MNHEY and CDR2 SMNVEV (reference sequence). This CDR3 reads CASSLNRDNEQFF. In DNA, the CDR3 is TGTGCCAGCAGTTTAAACAGAGACAATGAGCAGTTCTTC.

The chain combines TRBV29-1 with TRBJ2-7; D is perhaps TRBD1 (6 bases). Germline V gene lookup returns CDR1 SQVTM and CDR2 ANQGSEA. Trimming shortened V by 0 bases and J by 1 base, and 19 bases separated the two germline ends. This CDR3 spans 17 amino acids. DNA for the CDR3: TGCAGCGTTGAAGATTTTTCCGGACAGTCCTCTTCCTACGAGCAGTACTTC. This translates into CSVEDFSGQSSSYEQYF.

The chain combines TRBV10-1 with TRBJ2-7; a weak D match, TRBD1 (5 bases). Germline V gives CDR1 WNHNN, CDR2 SYGVQD (reference sequence). The CDR3 loop spans 14 amino acids. Trimming removed 6 bases from V and 0 bases from J, with 12 bases in between. The CDR3 DNA sequence: TGCGCCAGCAGAGTTGACAGCAACTCCTACGAGCAGTACTTC. Translating gives CASRVDSNSYEQYF.

The chain links TRBV5-4 to TRBJ2-2; maybe TRBD1 (6 bases). CDR1 and CDR2 (germline): SGHNT, YYREEE (reference sequence). Trimming removed 3 bases from V and 2 bases from J, with 14 bases in between. This CDR3 has 16 residues. The CDR3 nucleotides are TGTGCCAGCAGCTCGCCCAGGGACACTAACACCGGGGAGCTGTTTTTT. Its translation: CASSSPRDTNTGELFF.

The CDR3 reads CASSFRANSPLHF. CDR3 sequence (DNA): TGTGCCAGCAGTTTCCGGGCAAATTCACCCCTCCACTTT. V gene TRBV27 combines with J gene TRBJ1-6; D is unclear. The V and J ends lost 3 bases and 7 bases respectively, with 7 bases between them. This CDR3 is built from 13 residues. Germline V gene lookup returns CDR1 MNHEY and CDR2 SMNVEV (reference sequence).

The CDR3 here is CASSLIGTEAFF. The CDR3, as DNA: TGTGCCAGCAGCCTGATTGGTACTGAAGCTTTCTTT. The chain couples TRBV3-1 (or the pseudogene TRBV3-2) to TRBJ1-1; D is uncertain. Germline lookup yields CDR1 LGHDT and CDR2 YNNKEL (reference sequence). V was shortened by 4 bases and J by 5 bases, with 8 bases between the two germline ends. CDR3 length: 12 residues.

This chain connects TRBV6-5 to TRBJ2-7; D is possibly TRBD1 (6 bases). Trimming took off 6 bases at V and 1 base at J, with 13 bases between the two ends. This CDR3 is 14 amino acids long. CDR1 and CDR2 from the germline V gene are MNHEY and SVGAGI. Written as DNA, the CDR3 is TGTGCCAGCAGCCCAGGACAGCGTTCCTACGAGCAGTACTTC. This sequence encodes CASSPGQRSYEQYF.

V usage is TRBV10-2 and J usage is TRBJ2-2; D call uncertain. V shed 5 bases and J shed 3 bases, with 10 bases lying between them. The germline gives CDR1 WSHSY, CDR2 SAAADI. The CDR3 totals 14 residues. CDR3 protein: CASSTIQDTGELFF. The CDR3 DNA sequence: TGCGCCAGCAGTACCATACAAGACACCGGGGAGCTGTTTTTT.

The rearrangement uses TRBV19 and TRBJ2-7, with 7 bases that match TRBD1. The CDR3 sequence is 14 residues long. CDR1 and CDR2 (germline): LNHDA, SQIVND (reference sequence). The V gene end was trimmed by 7 bases and the J gene end by 3 bases; junction bases not matched to a gene: 9. The CDR3 DNA sequence: TGTGCCAGTAAGAGCACGGGACAGAACTACGAGCAGTACTTC. Amino acids: CASKSTGQNYEQYF.

The V gene is TRBV6-5, the J gene TRBJ2-7, with D possibly being TRBD2 (6 bases). Looked up from germline, CDR1 is MNHEY and CDR2 is SVGAGI. This CDR3 has 16 residues. Trimming pared 0 bases from V and 9 bases from J, leaving 21 bases between. The CDR3 protein is CASSYSPAGLDGVQYF. The CDR3 DNA reads TGTGCCAGCAGTTACTCGCCCGCGGGACTTGACGGCGTGCAGTACTTC.

CDR3 in amino acids: CASSLGTGVQNIQYF. CDR3 nucleotide sequence: TGCGCCAGCAGCTTGGGTACGGGAGTGCAAAACATTCAGTACTTC. The V call is TRBV5-1, the J call TRBJ2-4, with TRBD2 as a possible D gene (6 bases). Germline V gene lookup returns CDR1 SGHRS and CDR2 YFSETQ. The CDR3 is 15 amino acids. V lost 0 bases, J lost 5 bases, and 12 bases lay in between.

J is TRBJ1-6 and V is TRBV6-5; the D gene is possibly TRBD1 (5 bases). Germline V gene lookup returns CDR1 MNHEY and CDR2 SVGAGI. Trimming took off 4 bases at V and 9 bases at J, with 13 bases between the two ends. The CDR3 spans 14 residues. As DNA, the CDR3 is TGTGCCAGCAGTTCGACGGGGGGAAGTTCACCCCTCCACTTT. This gives the protein CASSSTGGSSPLHF.

This chain joins TRBV5-1 and TRBJ1-5, with D unclear. The CDR3 is 14 residues long. V lost 0 bases to trimming and J lost 4 bases, with 8 bases between them. Germline assignment: CDR1 SGHRS and CDR2 YFSETQ. CDR3 loop: CASSLDAGNQPQHF. The CDR3, as DNA: TGCGCCAGCAGCTTGGACGCGGGAAATCAGCCCCAGCATTTT.